This T cell receptor (beta chain) stems from a study of human T cells and chemical hapten exposure. This clonotype was detected ten times or more. Indicated time point: pre-sensitization, week 0. The treatment: therapeutic diphenylcyclopropenone sensitization with weekly scalp DPC. TCRdb reprocessed the RACE reads via MiXCR and lists one record per CDR3 protein. The repertoire holds 300,000 to 450,000 distinct CDR3 sequences, around 5.5% seen once, with roughly 8.2% in the top ten. The CDR3 runs to 13 residues. Germline lookup yields CDR1 SGHAT and CDR2 FQNNGV. Trimming removed 6 bases at V and 5 bases at J, with 13 bases between.

The V call is TRBV11-2, the J call TRBJ1-1; no definite D call. Sequencing was performed on whole blood, taken in connection with sensitization to the hapten diphenylcyclopropenone (DPC). The clonotype originates from a young woman with alopecia areata. Some clones in this sample may be carry-over from other donors' samples. CDR3 in amino acids: CASSIGRGTEAFF. CDR3 coding DNA: TGTGCCAGCAGTATAGGGCGTGGAACTGAAGCTTTCTTT.